These T cell receptor beta chains were read from a single sample in a study of CD8 T cells in ankylosing spondylitis. TCRdb called the 5' RACE reads again in MiXCR, with one record for every CDR3 protein. Among about 240,000 distinct CDR3 sequences, around 7.8% were seen once, and the ten largest hold 6.8%. The sample taken for sequencing was blood, either unsorted or a sorted T cell fraction (not recorded which). Receptors originate from a male donor with ankylosing spondylitis or in good health (not recorded which). CDR3s include the opening cysteine and the closing phenylalanine or tryptophan. A D gene is named only where the DNA matches it firmly. A clone size is listed for some rows: how often the clone was seen (once, few, many), or a class if it is expanded.

TRBD2	TRBV20-1	.	TRBJ2-3	CSAREAGGVSRDTQYF	TGCAGTGCTAGAGAGGCGGGGGGGGTCTCCAGAGATACGCAGTATTTT
.	TRBV10-3	many	TRBJ1-5	CAISVTGSNQPQHF	TGTGCCATCAGTGTCACAGGTAGCAATCAGCCCCAGCATTTT
.	TRBV15	many	TRBJ2-7	CATSRDRNSPYEQYF	TGTGCCACCAGCAGAGATCGTAACAGTCCCTACGAGCAGTACTTC
TRBD1	TRBV7-8	many	TRBJ2-3	CASSLRQGLEDTQYF	TGTGCCAGCAGCCTGAGACAGGGCTTAGAGGATACGCAGTATTTT
.	TRBV7-2	many	TRBJ2-2	CASSLSAGINTGELFF	TGTGCCAGCAGCTTAAGCGCGGGGATTAACACCGGGGAGCTGTTTTTT
.	TRBV7-2	.	TRBJ2-5	CASSSRASPIRETQYF	TGTGCCAGCAGCTCTAGGGCTAGCCCCATACGAGAGACCCAGTACTTC
.	TRBV29-1	.	TRBJ1-1	CSVEEGTGFYTEAFF	TGCAGCGTTGAAGAAGGAACGGGATTTTACACTGAAGCTTTCTTT
.	TRBV6-5	many	TRBJ2-6	CASSYQILSGANVLTF	TGTGCCAGCAGTTACCAAATTCTCTCTGGGGCCAACGTCCTGACTTTC
TRBD2	TRBV9	many	TRBJ2-2	CASAREGTGELFF	TGTGCCAGCGCTCGGGAGGGAACCGGGGAGCTGTTTTTT
TRBD2	TRBV20-1	many	TRBJ2-7	CSARDGWTSYEQYF	TGCAGTGCTAGAGATGGGTGGACTAGCTACGAGCAGTACTTC
TRBD1	TRBV29-1	many	TRBJ1-2	CSTSSGWDRDGYTF	TGCAGCACCTCTTCGGGCTGGGACAGGGATGGCTACACCTTC
.	TRBV12-3/TRBV12-4	many	TRBJ2-3	CASSLESSPADTQYF	TGTGCCAGCAGTTTAGAGTCCAGCCCTGCAGATACGCAGTATTTT
TRBD2	TRBV6-7	many	TRBJ2-1	CASFGIAGPSSSYNEQFF	TGTGCCAGCTTCGGGATAGCGGGGCCGTCTAGCTCCTACAATGAGCAGTTCTTC
.	TRBV27	many	TRBJ2-2	CASVPLAEGLSTGELFF	TGTGCCAGCGTTCCCCTTGCCGAGGGTCTTTCCACCGGGGAGCTGTTTTTT
TRBD1	TRBV20-1	many	TRBJ1-1	CSAKGRGKEAFF	TGCAGTGCTAAGGGCAGGGGGAAAGAAGCTTTCTTT
.	TRBV3-1	many	TRBJ2-2	CASSQGPQASTGELFF	TGTGCCAGCAGCCAAGGACCTCAGGCGTCCACCGGGGAGCTGTTTTTT
.	TRBV5-1	many	TRBJ1-1	CASSLKPGQNTEAFF	TGCGCCAGCAGCCTTAAACCGGGACAGAACACTGAAGCTTTCTTT
TRBD2	TRBV7-8	many	TRBJ2-1	CASSLTSGNGQFF	TGTGCCAGCAGCTTGACTAGCGGAAACGGGCAGTTCTTC
.	TRBV29-1	many	TRBJ1-6	CAIGGGNSPLHF	TGCGCCATCGGGGGGGGTAATTCACCCCTCCACTTT
.	TRBV20-1	many	TRBJ2-7	CSARDHGVPFTYEQYF	TGCAGTGCTAGAGATCATGGAGTGCCATTTACCTACGAGCAGTACTTC
.	TRBV5-1	.	TRBJ2-1	CASSLEIAENYNEQFF	TGCGCCAGCAGCTTGGAGATAGCGGAAAACTACAATGAGCAGTTCTTC
.	TRBV10-3	.	TRBJ2-7	CAISDGGLEQYF	TGTGCCATCAGTGATGGGGGGCTTGAGCAGTACTTC